This TCR beta chain was captured in a study of shared clonotypes between healthy human individuals. Measured with immunoSEQ multiplex PCR; TCRdb has only the in-frame clones, and not every one. The table has roughly 2,000,000 clones, approximately 94% seen once; the top ten hold more than 0.9%. Naive-designated CD8 cells lacked CD45RO, were positively enriched for CCR7, and omitted terminally differentiated effector memory CD45RA+ cells. Deletions cut 6 bases from V and 5 bases from J, with 10 bases between. Germline V gene data show CDR1 as MNHNY and CDR2 as SVGAGI (reference sequence). The CDR3 has 12 amino acids.

The source is a man younger than 35 in good health. The genes are TRBV6-6 and TRBJ2-5; D is possibly TRBD1 (5 bases). Sequenced sample: naive CD8+ T cells sorted from blood. This chain's CDR3 is CASSLDSETQYF. CDR3 coding DNA: TGTGCCAGCAGCCTTGACAGTGAGACCCAGTACTTC.